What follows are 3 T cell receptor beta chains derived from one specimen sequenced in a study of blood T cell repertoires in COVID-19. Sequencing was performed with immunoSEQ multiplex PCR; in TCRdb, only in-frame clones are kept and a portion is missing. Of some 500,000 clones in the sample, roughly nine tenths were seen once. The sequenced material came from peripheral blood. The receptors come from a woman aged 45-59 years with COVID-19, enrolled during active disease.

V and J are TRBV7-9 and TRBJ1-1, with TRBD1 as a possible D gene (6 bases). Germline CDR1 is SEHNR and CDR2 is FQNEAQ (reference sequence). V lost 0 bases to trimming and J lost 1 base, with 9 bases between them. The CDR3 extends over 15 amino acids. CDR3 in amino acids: CASSLAGATNTEAFF. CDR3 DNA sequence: TGTGCCAGCAGCTTAGCGGGGGCAACGAACACTGAAGCTTTCTTT.

This chain's CDR3 is CASSPGTGRPSNTGELFF. The CDR3 region has the DNA TGTGCCAGCAGCCCCGGGACGGGGAGGCCCTCGAACACCGGGGAGCTGTTTTTT. The V and J genes are TRBV7-6 and TRBJ2-2, with D possibly matching TRBD2 (6 bases). Trimming stripped 5 bases from V and 0 bases from J, with 19 bases between. The V gene's germline CDR1 is SGHVS and CDR2 FNYEAQ. This CDR3 region has 18 residues.

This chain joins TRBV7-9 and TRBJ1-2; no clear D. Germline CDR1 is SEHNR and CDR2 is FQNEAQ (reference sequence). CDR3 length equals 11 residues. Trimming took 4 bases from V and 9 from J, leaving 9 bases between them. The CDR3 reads CASSYSDSYTF. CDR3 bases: TGTGCCAGCAGCTATTCAGATAGCTACACCTTC.